The 20 T cell receptor beta chains in this list originate from one sample, sequenced in a study of T cell changes during pregnancy in multiple sclerosis. Measured with immunoSEQ multiplex PCR; TCRdb has only the in-frame clones, and not every one. This sample yields 25,000 to 35,000 clones, of which approximately 92% are seen a single time; 4.5% to 6.5% belongs to the top ten. Here the sequenced sample was CD8+ T cells from peripheral blood mononuclear cells, taken before pregnancy. Receptors originate from a female donor with multiple sclerosis, enrolled in a pregnancy study.

The chain joins TRBV6-5 to TRBJ2-1; D is possibly TRBD1 (5 bases). With 2 bases removed from V and 2 bases from J, the gap between germline ends came to 7 bases. This CDR3 region has 14 residues. Germline loops: CDR1 MNHEY, CDR2 SVGAGI. CDR3 in amino acids: CASSYQGTYNEQFF. The CDR3 DNA reads TGTGCCAGCAGTTACCAGGGAACCTACAATGAGCAGTTCTTC.

The rearrangement links TRBV11-2 to TRBJ1-1, with 9 nucleotides matching TRBD1. Germline CDR1 and CDR2: SGHAT and FQNNGV. This CDR3 is 15 amino acids long. Trimming at V came to 4 bases and at J to 1 base, leaving 4 bases not matched to a gene. DNA of the CDR3: TGTGCCAGCAGCTCGTGGACAGGGGAGAACACTGAAGCTTTCTTT. Protein: CASSSWTGENTEAFF.

This clone was seen only once. The chain carries TRBV7-9 and TRBJ2-7; TRBD1 might be the D (6 bases). The V gene's germline CDR1 is SEHNR and CDR2 FQNEAQ (reference sequence). This CDR3 spans 15 amino acids. V was trimmed by 5 bases and J by 0 bases, leaving 14 bases between them. The CDR3 DNA reads TGTGCCAGCAGCCCCTTTAGGGGGAGCTCCTACGAGCAGTACTTC. Its protein product is CASSPFRGSSYEQYF.

CDR3 sequence: CASSWEGAENTGELFF. The CDR3 coding sequence is TGTGCCAGCAGCTGGGAAGGGGCGGAGAACACCGGGGAGCTGTTTTTT. The chain couples TRBV13 to TRBJ2-2, with D possibly TRBD1 on 5 matching bases. Deletions cut 4 bases from V and 1 base from J, with 13 bases between. The germline CDR1 and CDR2 sequences are PRHDT and FYEKMQ (reference sequence). The CDR3 has 16 amino acids. Filled out from reference TRBV13 and TRBJ2-2, the complete variable domain reads AAGVIQSPRHLIKEKRETATLKCYPIPRHDTVYWYQQGPGQDPQFLISFYEKMQSDKGSIPDRFSAQQFSDYHSELNMSSLELGDSALYFCASSWEGAENTGELFFGEGSRLTVL.

CDR3 amino acids: CASSLVTSGNNEQFF. The CDR3 coding sequence is TGTGCCAGCAGCTTAGTGACTAGCGGGAACAATGAGCAGTTCTTC. V and J are TRBV7-2 and TRBJ2-1, with 11 bases identical to TRBD2. Per germline, CDR1 SGHTA and CDR2 FQGNSA. The CDR3 extends over 15 amino acids. Losses at the gene ends were 1 base for V and 5 bases for J; bases not matched to a gene: 1.

V and J are TRBV27 and TRBJ1-1; D perhaps matches TRBD1 (5 bases). V lost 3 bases to trimming and J lost 3 bases, with 17 bases between them. The germline CDR1 and CDR2 sequences are MNHEY and SMNVEV (reference sequence). The CDR3 is 16 residues long. CDR3 amino acids: CASSLVGGGLYTEAFF. The CDR3 DNA sequence: TGTGCCAGCAGTTTGGTGGGGGGTGGTCTGTACACTGAAGCTTTCTTT.

This clone was found once. This chain joins TRBV5-1 and TRBJ2-6; D may be TRBD2 (5 bases). Germline CDR1 and CDR2: SGHRS and YFSETQ. Trimming stripped 2 bases from V and 0 bases from J, with 15 bases between. This CDR3 has 18 residues. The CDR3 sequence is CASSLGYGNPSGANVLTF. CDR3 bases: TGCGCCAGCAGCTTAGGATACGGGAACCCCTCTGGGGCCAACGTCCTGACTTTC.

The V gene is TRBV4-3, the J gene TRBJ2-3; TRBD2 is a possible D gene (7 bases). The length of the CDR3 is 17 residues. Looked up from germline, CDR1 is LGHNA and CDR2 is YSLEER. V was shortened by 0 bases and J by 3 bases, with 16 bases between the two germline ends. The CDR3 sequence is CASSQDRVGGPTDTQYF. In DNA, the CDR3 is TGCGCCAGCAGCCAAGATCGGGTGGGGGGGCCAACAGATACGCAGTATTTT.

The chain is built from TRBV2 and TRBJ2-3, with D perhaps matching TRBD2 (6 bases). V lost 5 bases and J 1 base, leaving 19 bases between the germline ends. The CDR3 loop spans 17 amino acids. CDR1 and CDR2 (germline): SNHLY, FYNNEI. CDR3 coding DNA: TGTGCCAGCAGTTCGCGACTGTTAGCGGTCGGCACAGATACGCAGTATTTT. Translated, it gives CASSSRLLAVGTDTQYF. Supplemented by reference TRBV2 and TRBJ2-3, the full variable domain reads EPEVTQTPSHQVTQMGQEVILRCVPISNHLYFYWYRQILGQKVEFLVSFYNNEISEKSEIFDDQFSVERPDGSNFTLKIRSTKLEDSAMYFCASSSRLLAVGTDTQYFGPGTRLTVL.

The chain couples TRBV4-2 to TRBJ1-4, with D tentatively TRBD1 (6 bases). The germline V gene encodes CDR1 LGHNA and CDR2 YNFKEQ. The CDR3 is made up of 12 amino acids. With 4 bases removed from V and 14 bases from J, the gap between germline ends came to 14 bases. Here the CDR3 reads CASSPGGAPLFF. CDR3 in DNA: TGTGCCAGCAGCCCGGGGGGGGCACCCCTGTTTTTT.

The V call is TRBV4-1, the J call TRBJ1-5; D gene ambiguous. V was pared by 0 bases and J by 8 bases, with 14 bases between. Per the germline V gene, CDR1 is MGHRA and CDR2 is YSYEKL. This CDR3 contains 15 residues. CDR3 coding DNA: TGCGCCAGCAGCCAAGATTCGCCACCGGAGGAGCCCCAGCATTTT. Its translation: CASSQDSPPEEPQHF.

The chain links TRBV5-5 to TRBJ2-1; 10 nucleotides align to TRBD1. The germline V gene has CDR1 SGHKS and CDR2 YYEKEE (reference sequence). The CDR3 extends over 16 amino acids. The V and J ends lost 3 bases and 8 bases, in that order; junction bases with no gene match: 11. CDR3 nucleotides: TGTGCCAGCAGCTACAGGACAGGGGGTCTCCTCCATGAGCAGTTCTTC. Protein product: CASSYRTGGLLHEQFF.

V is TRBV14 and J is TRBJ1-2; tentatively, D is TRBD1 (5 bases). The CDR3 consists of 16 residues. Deletions cut 4 bases from V and 6 bases from J, with 21 bases between. Germline loops: CDR1 SGHDN, CDR2 FVKESK. The CDR3 is CASSPAGPPWMDGYTF. In DNA, the CDR3 is TGTGCCAGCAGCCCGGCGGGGCCCCCCTGGATGGATGGCTACACCTTC.

The chain couples TRBV2 to TRBJ2-1; TRBD2 is a possible D gene (7 bases). The germline gives CDR1 SNHLY, CDR2 FYNNEI. The germline V and J ends were trimmed by 6 bases and 7 bases, with 19 bases remaining between them. The CDR3 spans 15 residues. The CDR3 DNA is TGTGCCAGCAGCACACCGGGGGGCACGAGGAATGAGCAGTTCTTC. Translated, it gives CASSTPGGTRNEQFF.

The V gene is TRBV6-1, the J gene TRBJ2-3; TRBD2 matches 10 bases. This CDR3 has 15 amino acids. Unmatched junction bases numbered 9, after V lost 6 bases and J lost 6 bases. The germline V gene has CDR1 MNHNS and CDR2 SASEGT. The CDR3 DNA is TGTGCCAGCAGCGTTCTAGCGGGAGAGTCGGATACGCAGTATTTT. Translated, it gives CASSVLAGESDTQYF.

The genes are TRBV7-3 and TRBJ2-1, with D tentatively TRBD2 (5 bases). This CDR3 has 14 residues. V lost 1 base and J lost 10, with 14 bases in between. In germline, CDR1 is SGHTA, CDR2 FQGTGA. CDR3 protein: CASSLRRGEGEQFF. The DNA of the CDR3 is TGTGCCAGCAGCTTAAGACGGGGAGAGGGAGAGCAGTTCTTC.

The chain is built from TRBV6-5 and TRBJ2-1; 8 bases are shared with TRBD1. V lost 7 bases, J lost 4 bases, and 6 bases stayed unmatched. The CDR3 contains 14 residues. Germline lookup yields CDR1 MNHEY and CDR2 SVGAGI. The CDR3 DNA sequence: TGTGCCAGCACTCGGACAGGGCAATACAATGAGCAGTTCTTC. Translating it yields CASTRTGQYNEQFF.

The V gene is TRBV30, the J gene TRBJ1-2; D remains ambiguous. Germline lookup yields CDR1 GTSNPN and CDR2 SVGIG (reference sequence). The V and J ends lost 5 bases and 4 bases respectively, with 23 bases between them. The CDR3 totals 16 residues. The CDR3 coding sequence is TGTGCCTGGTTCGTGGTTGACATCGGGATTAGCTATGGCTACACCTTC. Its protein is CAWFVVDIGISYGYTF.

This chain uses TRBV7-6 with TRBJ2-7; 8 bases map to TRBD1. Germline CDR1 SGHVS, CDR2 FNYEAQ. This CDR3 has 15 amino acids. After removal of 0 bases from V and 4 bases from J, the junction contained 5 bases not matched to a gene. The CDR3: CASSLAQGARYEQYF. In DNA form, the CDR3 reads TGTGCCAGCAGCTTAGCTCAGGGGGCGAGATACGAGCAGTACTTC.

J is TRBJ2-7 and V is TRBV11-2, with a tentative D call TRBD2 (7 bases). Germline V gene data show CDR1 as SGHAT and CDR2 as FQNNGV. Trimming left V 7 bases short and J 0 bases short, with 16 bases between. The CDR3 runs 15 residues. The CDR3, as DNA: TGTGCCAGCAACCCCGGGGAGGGGGGCTCCTACGAGCAGTACTTC. Its protein is CASNPGEGGSYEQYF.